Listed below are T cell receptor beta chains from one sample, sequenced in a study of blood T cell repertoires in COVID-19. Sequencing was performed with immunoSEQ multiplex PCR; in TCRdb, only in-frame clones are kept and a portion is missing. The sample has roughly 300,000 clones, 89% seen once. The material sequenced was peripheral blood. The receptors shown here come from a man aged 18-30 years who had recovered from COVID-19. Each CDR3 is given with its conserved first and last residue. A D gene is named only where the DNA matches it firmly. Some rows mark clone size as missing; the rest say once, few, many or name a class of expanded clone.

TGTGCCAGCAGCTTCCAGTATTTCGCCAGGACTAGCACAGATACGCAGTATTTT CASSFQYFARTSTDTQYF - - TRBJ2-3 TRBV5-4
TGTGCCAGCAGTTCTCACAGGGAAAAGGGCAATCAGCCCCAGCATTTT CASSSHREKGNQPQHF - - TRBJ1-5 TRBV28
TGTGCCAGCAGCGCTGCTTTGCAGGGCTCACCCCTCCACTTT CASSAALQGSPLHF - - TRBJ1-6 TRBV7-2
TGTGCCAGCAGTCCAGGGGGCGCGGGGACTGAAGCTTTCTTT CASSPGGAGTEAFF TRBD1 - TRBJ1-1 TRBV6-2/TRBV6-3
TGTGCCAGCAGTGACTCGGACAGGGAGGCAGATACGCAGTATTTT CASSDSDREADTQYF TRBD1 - TRBJ2-3 TRBV6-4
TGTGCCAGCTCACCACCGCCGGGATCCTGGGATGAAAAACTGTTTTTT CASSPPPGSWDEKLFF - - TRBJ1-4 TRBV18
TGTGCCTGGAGCCGACACGCGAACACTGAAGCTTTCTTT CAWSRHANTEAFF - - TRBJ1-1 TRBV30
TGTGCCTGGAGCCTTGGGGCACTCACAGATACGCAGTATTTT CAWSLGALTDTQYF - once TRBJ2-3 TRBV30
TGTGCCACCAGTGATTTAACCCCAGTCCGGGGGTATAGCAATCAGCCCCAGCATTTT CATSDLTPVRGYSNQPQHF - - TRBJ1-5 TRBV24-1
TGTGCCAGCAGTCGTATGTACCAAGAGACCCAGTACTTC CASSRMYQETQYF - - TRBJ2-5 TRBV12-3/TRBV12-4
TGTGCCAGCAGTGACTCTCCGAGGACTGAAGCTTTCTTT CASSDSPRTEAFF - - TRBJ1-1 TRBV6-4
TGTGCTAGCAGCAAGGGGGGGGAGCCTTACAATGAGCAGTTCTTC CASSKGGEPYNEQFF - - TRBJ2-1 TRBV7-7
TGTGCCAGCAGCCGAGGGCAGCTGTACCGCAATGAGCAGTTCTTC CASSRGQLYRNEQFF - - TRBJ2-1 TRBV11-2
TGTGCCAGCAGTTACTCGACAGGGAGGAGCGAGCAGTACTTC CASSYSTGRSEQYF - - TRBJ2-7 TRBV6-5
TGCGCCAGCAGACAAGTGTCGAACACTGAAGCTTTCTTT CASRQVSNTEAFF - once TRBJ1-1 TRBV10-2
TGTGCCAGCTCCCTTTCTATCGGCGGGAACACTGAAGCTTTCTTT CASSLSIGGNTEAFF - - TRBJ1-1 TRBV7-9
TGTGCCAGCAGTTATGGAGGGAATGAGCAGTTCTTC CASSYGGNEQFF - - TRBJ2-1 TRBV6-2/TRBV6-3
TGCGCCAGCGGATCGGGTTGGAGTGGAACTGAAGCTTTCTTT CASGSGWSGTEAFF - - TRBJ1-1 TRBV5-1
TGCGCCAGCAGCTCAACTGGGACAGCCCAAGAGACCCAGTACTTC CASSSTGTAQETQYF TRBD1 - TRBJ2-5 TRBV5-1
TGCGCCAGCAGCTTGTTAAGGACTAGCGGGGCCCCCGGGGAGCTGTTTTTT CASSLLRTSGAPGELFF TRBD2 - TRBJ2-2 TRBV5-1
TGTGCCAGCCTGGACAGGGCGAACACCGGGGAGCTGTTTTTT CASLDRANTGELFF TRBD1 - TRBJ2-2 TRBV13
TGTGCCAGCAGTGCCACGGCTAGCGGGGGAAATGAGCAGTTCTTC CASSATASGGNEQFF TRBD2 - TRBJ2-1 TRBV6-4
TGTGCCAGCAGTGAATACGGGACAGGGAGACTCAATCAGCCCCAGCATTTT CASSEYGTGRLNQPQHF TRBD1 - TRBJ1-5 TRBV6-1
TGCAGCGCTCCGATCATAGCGGGAGTCGATGAGCAGTTCTTC CSAPIIAGVDEQFF TRBD2 - TRBJ2-1 TRBV29-1
TGTGCCAGCAGTTTAGAAGGGACAACCGAGCAGTACTTC CASSLEGTTEQYF - - TRBJ2-7 TRBV12-3/TRBV12-4
TGTGCCAGCAGCCCTCAAGGGGATGGTGGCGAGCAGTACTTC CASSPQGDGGEQYF - - TRBJ2-7 TRBV9
TGTGCCAGCAGCGCTGATGCCGGGACATCCTACAATGAGCAGTTCTTC CASSADAGTSYNEQFF - - TRBJ2-1 TRBV9
TGTGCCAGCAGCTTCTTAGTGAACACTGAAGCTTTCTTT CASSFLVNTEAFF - - TRBJ1-1 TRBV7-8
TGTGCCAGCAGCGCTAGCGGGAGAGACACCGGGGAGCTGTTTTTT CASSASGRDTGELFF TRBD2 - TRBJ2-2 TRBV7-9
TGTGCTAGTGGTAAGGGACTAGCGGGGGATACGCAGTATTTT CASGKGLAGDTQYF TRBD2 - TRBJ2-3 TRBV12-5
TGTGCCATCAGTGAGTCCGGACAGCGGGACTACGAGCAGTACTTC CAISESGQRDYEQYF - - TRBJ2-7 TRBV10-3
TGTGCCAGCAGCTTGGGAACTAGCGGAGATACGCAGTATTTT CASSLGTSGDTQYF TRBD2 - TRBJ2-3 TRBV11-2
TGTGCCAGCAGCGTAGGAGGGACAGGACCCTACGAGCAGTACTTC CASSVGGTGPYEQYF TRBD1 - TRBJ2-7 TRBV9
TGTGCCAGTAGTACCTGGGGGGGGCTGAATTCACCCCTCCACTTT CASSTWGGLNSPLHF - - TRBJ1-6 TRBV9
TGTGCCGTAGAGGGCATCTATGGCTACACCTTC CAVEGIYGYTF - - TRBJ1-2 TRBV5-4
TGTGCCAGCAGTCCCGGACAGGGGCGCGTCGAGCAGTACTTC CASSPGQGRVEQYF TRBD1 - TRBJ2-7 TRBV27
TGTGCCAGCAGTGCTAACGGACTAGCGGACACAGATACGCAGTATTTT CASSANGLADTDTQYF TRBD2 - TRBJ2-3 TRBV6-1
TGTGCCAGCAGCGTATCAGGGGACGGCAACATTCAGTACTTC CASSVSGDGNIQYF - - TRBJ2-4 TRBV9
TGTGCCAGCAGCTTACATTACCAGGAGAACACTGAAGCTTTCTTT CASSLHYQENTEAFF - - TRBJ1-1 TRBV7-8
TGTGCCAGCAGTAGGACAGTATGGAATAATCAGCCCCAGCATTTT CASSRTVWNNQPQHF - - TRBJ1-5 TRBV6-5
TGTGCCAGCAGCCGGAGGGAGGGAGGGATCACAGATACGCAGTATTTT CASSRREGGITDTQYF TRBD2 - TRBJ2-3 TRBV7-3
TGTGCCAGCAGCGCACACAGGGTTTCCTACGAGCAGTACTTC CASSAHRVSYEQYF - - TRBJ2-7 TRBV9